Listed here are 30 T cell receptor beta chains from one sample, sequenced in a study of neurological immune-mediated disorders. TCRdb called the 5' RACE reads again in MiXCR, with one record for every CDR3 protein. Altogether 50,000 or so distinct CDR3 sequences are present, roughly 25% being singletons, with the ten largest covering roughly a quarter. What was sequenced was PBMCs. These receptors were taken from a woman in her 70s in good health.

In its sample, this clonotype was seen many times. The chain recombines TRBV20-1 with TRBJ2-3; 8 nucleotides match TRBD2. This CDR3 comprises 14 residues. Germline V gene data show CDR1 as DFQATT and CDR2 as SNEGSKA (reference sequence). V was pared by 1 base and J by 5 bases, with 5 bases of the junction left unmatched. This CDR3 is CSARVGLEGDTQYF. Here the CDR3 DNA reads TGCAGTGCTAGAGTGGGACTAGAAGGAGATACGCAGTATTTT.

V is TRBV7-9 and J is TRBJ2-7; D not certain. V gave up 1 base and J gave up 5 bases, with 9 bases separating them. In germline, CDR1 is SEHNR, CDR2 FQNEAQ (reference sequence). There are 13 residues in the CDR3. CDR3 in amino acids: CASSLGPANEQYF. The CDR3 region has the DNA TGTGCCAGCAGCTTAGGCCCGGCAAACGAGCAGTACTTC.

The chain recombines TRBV5-6 with TRBJ2-2; D remains unclear. Germline CDR1 reads SGHDT; CDR2 reads YYEEEE. Trimming took 0 bases from V and 9 from J, leaving 6 bases between them. This CDR3 region has 12 residues. CDR3 bases: TGTGCCAGCAGCTTGGGCGGTTGGGAGCTGTTTTTT. Residues: CASSLGGWELFF.

The sample holds a few counts of this clonotype. The genes are TRBV19 and TRBJ1-1; D is perhaps TRBD1 (5 bases). Germline V gene data show CDR1 as LNHDA and CDR2 as SQIVND (reference sequence). V gave up 6 bases and J gave up 4 bases, with 15 bases separating them. The CDR3 loop spans 14 amino acids. The CDR3 nucleotides read TGTGCCAGTAGGGATCCAGGGTGGGGCACTGAAGCTTTCTTT. It encodes CASRDPGWGTEAFF.

This clonotype was seen more than once but under ten times. The genes are TRBV7-9 and TRBJ2-7; 8 bases match TRBD1. J gave up 3 bases and V 5 bases, and 12 bases lay outside the gene matches. CDR1 and CDR2 (germline): SEHNR, FQNEAQ (reference sequence). The CDR3 loop spans 16 amino acids. In nucleotides, the CDR3 is TGTGCCAGCAGCCCTCTCCCCACAGGGGGGAACTACGAGCAGTACTTC. The encoded protein is CASSPLPTGGNYEQYF.

This clonotype came up once. The gene calls are TRBV4-3 and TRBJ2-3; D gene ambiguous. The CDR3 is 14 residues long. Germline V CDR1 and CDR2: LGHNA, YSLEER. V dropped 1 base and J dropped 3 bases, with 8 bases sitting between them. The CDR3 sequence is CASSQGCGTDTQYF. DNA for the CDR3: TGCGCCAGCAGCCAAGGCTGCGGAACAGATACGCAGTATTTT.

This clonotype was recorded at least ten times. This chain uses TRBV10-3 with TRBJ2-7, with D perhaps matching TRBD1 or TRBD2 (5 bases each). Germline loops: CDR1 ENHRY, CDR2 SYGVKD. This CDR3 is 14 amino acids long. The ends were cut back, 0 bases at V and 5 bases at J, with 11 bases in the middle. The CDR3 here is CAISESVGTHEQYF. The CDR3 nucleotides are TGTGCCATCAGTGAGTCAGTAGGGACGCACGAGCAGTACTTC.

This clonotype has a handful of counts. The CDR3 DNA follows: TGCGCCAGCAGCCCAACCGGGACTAGCGGGAGTTATTCCTACGAGCAGTACTTC. Translating gives CASSPTGTSGSYSYEQYF. The V and J genes are TRBV5-1 and TRBJ2-7; 14 bases line up with TRBD2. J gave up 1 base and V 4 bases, and 10 bases lay outside the gene matches. This CDR3 region has 18 residues. CDR1 is SGHRS, CDR2 YFSETQ, per germline.

CDR3 protein: CASSSGTSGGAIDTQYF. CDR3 nucleotides: TGTGCCAGCAGCTCCGGGACTAGCGGGGGGGCGATAGATACGCAGTATTTT. V is TRBV7-2 and J is TRBJ2-3, with 16 bases that match TRBD2. The CDR3 is 17 amino acids. V lost 4 bases and J lost 5; bases outside the gene matches: 6. Germline assignment: CDR1 SGHTA and CDR2 FQGNSA.

J is TRBJ1-5 and V is TRBV28, with 9 bases aligning to TRBD1. The CDR3 totals 16 residues. V was clipped by 4 bases and J by 5 bases; unmatched bases: 9. Germline loops: CDR1 MDHEN, CDR2 SYDVKM. The DNA for the CDR3 is TGTGCCAGCAGTTCCTACAGGGGGCGCGGGGATCAGCCCCAGCATTTT. As protein: CASSSYRGRGDQPQHF.

This clonotype came up a few times. V gene TRBV18 combines with J gene TRBJ2-5; 8 nucleotides agree with TRBD1. The CDR3 is 16 amino acids. Per the germline V gene, CDR1 is KGHSH and CDR2 is LQKENI. The V gene end was trimmed by 0 bases and the J gene end by 4 bases; junction bases not matched to a gene: 7. The CDR3 sequence is CASSPPRPGQGETQYF. CDR3 bases: TGTGCCAGCTCACCACCGAGGCCTGGACAGGGAGAGACCCAGTACTTC.

This clonotype was seen many times. The J gene is TRBJ2-1, the V gene TRBV2; D possibly corresponds to TRBD1 (5 bases). Germline CDR1 and CDR2: SNHLY and FYNNEI. The CDR3 covers 15 residues. The V and J ends lost 5 bases and 0 bases respectively, with 11 bases between them. This CDR3 is CASSKRGFSYNEQFF. CDR3 nucleotide sequence: TGTGCCAGCAGTAAAAGGGGTTTCTCCTACAATGAGCAGTTCTTC.

In this sample, this clonotype turned up many times. The V gene is TRBV7-6, the J gene TRBJ2-6; no reliable D call. Deletions cut 5 bases from V and 4 bases from J, with 12 bases between. Germline CDR1 and CDR2: SGHVS and FNYEAQ. The length of the CDR3 is 15 residues. The CDR3 protein is CASSPRVSGANVLTF. The CDR3 DNA reads TGTGCCAGCAGCCCTAGGGTTTCAGGGGCCAACGTCCTGACTTTC.

This clonotype was seen at least ten times. A junction boundary mismatches the germline segment, possibly from a read error. This chain links TRBV7-2 with TRBJ2-7, with TRBD2 identical over 7 bases. Germline loops: CDR1 SGHTA, CDR2 FQGNSA. This CDR3 contains 12 residues. The CDR3 reads CASSLVRGVADF. The CDR3 DNA reads as TGTGCCAGCAGCTTAGTTCGGGGGGTAGCGGATTTC.

This clonotype has a count of ten or more. The chain links TRBV20-1 to TRBJ2-3; the D is unclear. Trimming cost V 3 bases and J 0 bases, with 7 bases left between them. There are 13 residues in the CDR3. Per the germline V gene, CDR1 is DFQATT and CDR2 is SNEGSKA (reference sequence). The DNA of the CDR3 is TGCAGTGCTAGCCAGATTAGCACAGATACGCAGTATTTT. Its translation is CSASQISTDTQYF.

Ten or more counts support this clonotype. The chain joins TRBV10-3 to TRBJ2-1; 10 bases agree with TRBD2. The germline V gene has CDR1 ENHRY and CDR2 SYGVKD. The CDR3 contains 15 residues. Losses at the gene ends were 7 bases for V and 2 bases for J; bases not matched to a gene: 5. The CDR3: CAITPSGSAYNEQFF. CDR3 coding DNA: TGTGCCATCACCCCTAGCGGGAGTGCCTACAATGAGCAGTTCTTC.

This clonotype was detected a few times. This chain uses TRBV6-5 with TRBJ2-4; the match to TRBD1 covers 9 bases. The CDR3 spans 15 residues. Germline values: CDR1 MNHEY, CDR2 SVGAGI. J was trimmed by 1 base and V by 2 bases; bases with no gene match: 0. The CDR3 loop reads CASSYGTGAKNIQYF. The DNA for the CDR3 is TGTGCCAGCAGTTACGGGACAGGGGCCAAAAACATTCAGTACTTC.

The rearrangement links TRBV20-1 to TRBJ1-5; TRBD1 is a possible D gene (5 bases). Germline values: CDR1 DFQATT, CDR2 SNEGSKA (reference sequence). This CDR3 has 15 residues. V was cut by 1 base and J by 3 bases, with 13 bases left in between. The CDR3 sequence: CSARGPDSYNQPQHF. CDR3 sequence (DNA): TGCAGTGCTAGAGGCCCCGACAGCTACAATCAGCCCCAGCATTTT.

V usage is TRBV27 and J usage is TRBJ2-2, with D perhaps given as TRBD1 or TRBD2 (5 bases each). Trimming shortened V by 4 bases and J by 1 base, and 10 bases separated the two germline ends. Germline lookup yields CDR1 MNHEY and CDR2 SMNVEV (reference sequence). The CDR3 totals 15 residues. In DNA, the CDR3 is TGTGCCAGCAGTTCCCGGGACGGGAACACCGGGGAGCTGTTTTTT. Its protein product is CASSSRDGNTGELFF.

This clonotype has a count of ten or more. The chain combines TRBV12-3 or TRBV12-4 with TRBJ2-5; perhaps TRBD1 as D (5 bases). The CDR3 spans 15 residues. V was cut by 3 bases and J by 5 bases, with 16 bases left in between. The CDR3 bases are TGTGCCAGCAGTTTTTACGGCAGGGTGGGGGAGACCCAGTACTTC. Amino acid sequence: CASSFYGRVGETQYF.

This clonotype was seen at least ten times. V usage is TRBV11-1 and J usage is TRBJ2-1; D is possibly TRBD2 (6 bases). The germline CDR1 and CDR2 sequences are SGHAT and FQDESV (reference sequence). Trimming stripped 5 bases from V and 3 bases from J, with 14 bases between. CDR3 size: 15 residues. CDR3 residues: CASSRRQAGYNEQFF. CDR3 nucleotides: TGTGCCAGCAGCCGGAGACAAGCGGGCTACAATGAGCAGTTCTTC. The full variable domain, its missing parts supplied by reference TRBV11-1 and TRBJ2-1, is EAEVAQSPRYKITEKSQAVAFWCDPISGHATLYWYRQILGQGPELLVQFQDESVVDDSQLPKDRFSAERLKGVDSTLKIQPAELGDSAMYLCASSRRQAGYNEQFFGPGTRLTVL.

This clonotype was picked up many times. The chain employs TRBV6-2 or TRBV6-3 and TRBJ2-3, with unresolved D. Deletions cut 2 bases from V and 3 bases from J, with 6 bases between. The CDR3 consists of 13 residues. Germline CDR1 is MNHEY and CDR2 is SVGEGT. The CDR3 here is CASSYGQTDTQYF. The CDR3 DNA sequence: TGTGCCAGCAGTTACGGCCAGACAGATACGCAGTATTTT.

This clonotype was seen many times. The chain links TRBV7-2 to TRBJ2-1; possibly TRBD2 for D (6 bases). Germline lookup yields CDR1 SGHTA and CDR2 FQGNSA. The CDR3 totals 15 residues. V lost 5 bases, J lost 0 bases, and 11 bases lay in between. The DNA of the CDR3 is TGTGCCAGCAGCGGAGGGGCGGGCTCCTACAATGAGCAGTTCTTC. Encoded protein: CASSGGAGSYNEQFF.

Note on this clonotype: One end of the junction does not line up with germline, which may come from a read error. CDR3 region: CASSDQGAYTGERFF. CDR3 coding DNA: TGTGCCAGCAGCGACCAGGGCGCGTACACCGGGGAGCGGTTTTTT. This chain uses TRBV9 with TRBJ2-2; D tentatively fits TRBD1 or TRBD2 (5 bases each). The germline CDR1 and CDR2 sequences are SGDLS and YYNGEE. CDR3 size: 15 residues. Complete variable domain (other parts from reference TRBV9 and TRBJ2-2): DSGVTQTPKHLITATGQRVTLRCSPRSGDLSVYWYQQSLDQGLQFLIQYYNGEERAKGNILERFSAQQFPDLHSELNLSSLELGDSALYFCASSDQGAYTGERFFGEGSRLTVL.

This clonotype was detected ten times or more. V is TRBV7-9 and J is TRBJ2-5, with TRBD2 matching over 7 bases. Trimming took 0 bases from V and 5 from J; bases not matched to a gene: 0. The CDR3 consists of 13 residues. Germline V CDR1 and CDR2: SEHNR, FQNEAQ (reference sequence). The CDR3 DNA sequence: TGTGCCAGCAGCTTAGCGGGAGGGGAGACCCAGTACTTC. Translation: CASSLAGGETQYF. The full variable domain, completed using reference TRBV7-9 and TRBJ2-5, is DTGVSQNPRHKITKRGQNVTFRCDPISEHNRLYWYRQTLGQGPEFLTYFQNEAQLEKSRLLSDRFSAERPKGSFSTLEIQRTEQGDSAMYLCASSLAGGETQYFGPGTRLLVL.

This clonotype was detected many times. The DNA for the CDR3 is TGTGCCATCAAAGACAGGATCTCTGGAAACACCATATATTTT. Protein: CAIKDRISGNTIYF. The chain uses TRBV10-3 and TRBJ1-3, with D possibly TRBD1 on 6 matching bases. CDR1 is ENHRY and CDR2 is SYGVKD in the germline V gene. This CDR3 region has 14 residues. V was pared by 7 bases and J by 0 bases, with 10 bases between.

This clonotype was recorded many times. The rearrangement links TRBV7-8 to TRBJ2-3, with D possibly being TRBD2 (6 bases). Deletions cut 4 bases from V and 9 bases from J, with 11 bases between. Germline V gene sequence: CDR1 SGHVS, CDR2 FQNEAQ. There are 12 residues in the CDR3. The CDR3 DNA reads as TGTGCCAGCAGCTCTGGGGGACTCACGCAGTATTTT. Encoded protein: CASSSGGLTQYF.

This clonotype was recorded at least ten times. The chain joins TRBV2 to TRBJ2-2; D gene ambiguous. There are 11 residues in the CDR3. Trimming took 8 bases from V and 1 from J, leaving 2 bases between them. Looked up from germline, CDR1 is SNHLY and CDR2 is FYNNEI. The CDR3 protein is CASLNTGELFF. The CDR3 coding sequence is TGTGCCAGCCTGAACACCGGGGAGCTGTTTTTT.

This clonotype has ten or more counts. V is TRBV6-5 and J is TRBJ1-4; D might be TRBD1 (6 bases). The V end was cut by 2 bases, the J end by 6 bases, with 10 bases between. The germline V gene encodes CDR1 MNHEY and CDR2 SVGAGI. CDR3 length: 14 residues. This CDR3 is CASSYQGPDEKLFF. DNA of the CDR3: TGTGCCAGCAGTTACCAGGGGCCGGATGAAAAACTGTTTTTT.

This clonotype was seen a handful of times. CDR3 sequence reads: CASSLTGGPGGAYEQFF. In DNA form, the CDR3 reads TGTGCCAGCAGCCTAACAGGGGGGCCCGGGGGGGCATATGAGCAGTTCTTC. The chain links TRBV9 to TRBJ2-1; D is tentatively TRBD1 or TRBD2 (8 bases each). V was clipped by 4 bases and J by 8 bases, with 25 bases between them. There are 17 residues in the CDR3. Germline CDR1 and CDR2: SGDLS and YYNGEE.